These 20 T cell receptor beta chains came from one sample sequenced in a study of T-cell reconstitution after alpha-beta-depleted transplantation in children. A library of TCRbeta sequences, prepared with unique molecular identifiers, was generated. TCRdb fed the PCR reads into MiXCR, producing one record per CDR3 protein. The table lists fewer than 700,000 distinct CDR3 sequences, over 10% of them singletons. Specimen: PBMCs, mostly from graft donor cells, collected 360 days after TCRalphabeta/CD19-depleted stem cell transplant. The source is a male patient aged 10 to 17 who had a stem cell transplant for acute myeloid leukemia, so the T cells may come from the graft donor.

The chain combines TRBV5-5 with TRBJ2-6, with 7 bases aligning to TRBD1. This CDR3 is built from 15 residues. V lost 1 base, J lost 3 bases, and 1 base stayed unmatched. Germline loops: CDR1 SGHKS, CDR2 YYEKEE (reference sequence). The CDR3 bases are TGTGCCAGCAGCTTGACAGGGGATGGGGCCAACGTCCTGACTTTC. Translated: CASSLTGDGANVLTF. Looking up the rest from reference TRBV5-5 and TRBJ2-6 gives the full variable domain: DAGVTQSPTHLIKTRGQQVTLRCSPISGHKSVSWYQQVLGQGPQFIFQYYEKEERGRGNFPDRFSARQFPNYSSELNVNALLLGDSALYLCASSLTGDGANVLTFGAGSRLTVL.

This clonotype was found a few times. The chain joins TRBV6-2 or TRBV6-3 to TRBJ1-5; D remains unclear. V lost 6 bases to trimming and J lost 7 bases, with 16 bases between them. This CDR3 region has 14 residues. Germline assignment: CDR1 MNHEY and CDR2 SVGEGT. CDR3 residues: CASSPVFGEQPQHF. The CDR3 DNA sequence: TGTGCCAGCAGCCCCGTATTTGGTGAACAGCCCCAGCATTTT.

V gene TRBV12-5 combines with J gene TRBJ2-1; 9 bases are a match to TRBD1. This CDR3 region has 17 residues. Germline lookup yields CDR1 LGHNT and CDR2 FRNRAP. V dropped 1 base and J dropped 6; count of bases not matched to a gene: 10. DNA of the CDR3: TGTGCTAGTGGTTTGGAACAGGGGGCGCTAGGGGTCAATGAGCAGTTCTTC. Amino acids: CASGLEQGALGVNEQFF. Full variable domain (missing parts from reference TRBV12-5 and TRBJ2-1): DARVTQTPRHKVTEMGQEVTMRCQPILGHNTVFWYRQTMMQGLELLAYFRNRAPLDDSGMPKDRFSAEMPDATLATLKIQPSEPRDSAVYFCASGLEQGALGVNEQFFGPGTRLTVL.

There are a few counts of this clonotype. The gene calls are TRBV20-1 and TRBJ2-1, with D unclear. CDR1 and CDR2 (germline): DFQATT, SNEGSKA (reference sequence). Trimming shortened V by 6 bases and J by 4 bases, and 16 bases separated the two germline ends. This CDR3 contains 14 residues. The CDR3 loop reads CSAPVVPLYNEQFF. In DNA, the CDR3 is TGCAGTGCCCCCGTTGTCCCCTTGTACAATGAGCAGTTCTTC.

This chain connects TRBV20-1 to TRBJ2-7; D ambiguous. Germline CDR1 DFQATT, CDR2 SNEGSKA (reference sequence). Trimming shortened V by 3 bases and J by 3 bases, and 9 bases separated the two germline ends. This CDR3 is 12 amino acids long. The chain's CDR3 is CSARTTGYEQYF. The CDR3 DNA reads TGCAGTGCTAGGACCACTGGCTACGAGCAGTACTTC.

Remarks on this clonotype: Relative to the germline gene, one junction end is altered; a read error may explain this. The rearrangement joins TRBV18 to TRBJ1-2; D gene ambiguous. The CDR3 runs to 13 residues. Germline assignment: CDR1 KGHSH and CDR2 LQKENI. Here the CDR3 DNA reads TGTGCCAGCTCACCAATGGAGCTCGACCTCCCTAATTTC. Protein sequence: CASSPMELDLPNF.

This clonotype has only a few counts. The rearrangement links TRBV29-1 to TRBJ2-3; the D gene is possibly TRBD2 (5 bases). Trimming removed 7 bases at V and 0 bases at J, with 20 bases between. In germline, CDR1 is SQVTM, CDR2 ANQGSEA. This CDR3 region has 16 residues. The CDR3 loop is CSAVPDSATSTDTQYF. The CDR3 region has the DNA TGCAGCGCTGTACCTGATAGCGCAACTAGCACAGATACGCAGTATTTT.

This clonotype was counted only a few times. The rearrangement joins TRBV28 to TRBJ1-2, with 12 bases identical to TRBD1. Trimming removed 3 bases from V and 4 bases from J; junction bases left unmatched: 6. The CDR3 is 16 amino acids. CDR1 MDHEN and CDR2 SYDVKM come from the germline V gene. CDR3 DNA sequence: TGTGCCAGCAGTTTGGGGACAGGGGGCTCAATCTATGGCTACACCTTC. Its translation is CASSLGTGGSIYGYTF.

The sample holds a few counts of this clonotype. The V and J genes are TRBV7-2 and TRBJ2-7; the D is unclear. Germline CDR1 reads SGHTA; CDR2 reads FQGNSA. Trimming took 2 bases from V and 3 from J, leaving 11 bases between them. The CDR3 length is 14 residues. CDR3 residues: CASSLKGYDYEQYF. The CDR3 DNA reads TGTGCCAGCAGCTTAAAAGGATATGACTACGAGCAGTACTTC.

V gene TRBV24-1 combines with J gene TRBJ2-3, with D possibly matching TRBD1 (6 bases). The ends were cut back, 4 bases at V and 2 bases at J, with 12 bases in the middle. Germline CDR1 reads KGHDR; CDR2 reads SFDVKD. The CDR3 is 15 amino acids. CDR3 in DNA: TGTGCCACCAGTGAAATACAGGGATACACAGATACGCAGTATTTT. Protein: CATSEIQGYTDTQYF.

This clonotype appeared a few times. V gene TRBV7-2 combines with J gene TRBJ1-3; 7 bases line up with TRBD1. V lost 5 bases, J lost 0 bases, and 4 bases stayed unmatched. Germline V gene lookup returns CDR1 SGHTA and CDR2 FQGNSA. The CDR3 totals 15 residues. The CDR3: CASSRWDSSGNTIYF. The DNA of the CDR3 is TGTGCCAGCAGCCGTTGGGACAGCTCTGGAAACACCATATATTTT.

The chain joins TRBV18 to TRBJ2-6; unclear D gene. Germline lookup yields CDR1 KGHSH and CDR2 LQKENI. This CDR3 is built from 18 residues. V shed 6 bases and J shed 0 bases, with 18 bases lying between them. The CDR3 DNA follows: TGTGCCAGCTCGCCCCGAATTGGCGGACGCTCTGGGGCCAACGTCCTGACTTTC. Its protein product is CASSPRIGGRSGANVLTF.

This chain uses TRBV10-3 with TRBJ2-1; 8 nucleotides match TRBD1. Germline V gives CDR1 ENHRY, CDR2 SYGVKD. CDR3 length: 19 amino acids. Germline trimming cut 4 bases from V and 8 bases from J; bases unmatched to any gene: 22. This chain's CDR3 is CAISVRFIYRQGPGDEQFF. CDR3 nucleotide sequence: TGTGCCATCAGTGTCCGTTTCATCTATCGACAGGGGCCAGGGGATGAGCAGTTCTTC.

Only a few counts were recorded for this clonotype. This chain uses TRBV5-1 with TRBJ2-5, with 11 positions matching TRBD2. CDR3 size: 20 residues. Germline CDR1 reads SGHRS; CDR2 reads YFSETQ. The J segment lost 2 bases and the V segment lost 0 bases, leaving 15 bases of the junction unmatched. CDR3 DNA: TGCGCCAGCAGCTTGGGGTTCCAGGGAGGGACTAGCGGACGTCAAGAGACCCAGTACTTC. The encoded protein is CASSLGFQGGTSGRQETQYF.

This clonotype was recorded a few times. This rearrangement joins TRBV10-3 to TRBJ2-1, with TRBD1 matching over 9 bases. Germline V gives CDR1 ENHRY, CDR2 SYGVKD. The CDR3 covers 14 residues. The ends lost 8 bases at V and 7 bases at J; junction bases unmatched: 9. As DNA, the CDR3 is TGTGCCATCTCCAGGGACAGGGATTTGAATGAGCAGTTCTTC. It encodes CAISRDRDLNEQFF.

The sample holds a few counts of this clonotype. The chain couples TRBV10-3 to TRBJ2-3; D possibly corresponds to TRBD2 (5 bases). This CDR3 spans 15 amino acids. Trimming pared 3 bases from V and 5 bases from J, leaving 15 bases between. Germline CDR1 is ENHRY and CDR2 is SYGVKD. Here the CDR3 reads CAISDGGRGQDTQYF. CDR3 nucleotides: TGTGCCATCAGTGATGGTGGGAGAGGCCAAGATACGCAGTATTTT.

The chain combines TRBV12-3 or TRBV12-4 with TRBJ2-2; D not resolved. The V gene lost 3 bases and the J gene lost 0 bases, with 11 bases spanning the gap. The CDR3 spans 16 residues. CDR3 region: CASSFVPAANTGELFF. CDR3 coding DNA: TGTGCCAGCAGTTTCGTACCCGCTGCGAACACCGGGGAGCTGTTTTTT.

This clonotype has just a few counts. The V and J genes are TRBV15 and TRBJ2-3; no clear D gene. Germline V gene data show CDR1 as LNHNV and CDR2 as YYDKDF (reference sequence). Trimming stripped 5 bases from V and 4 bases from J, with 19 bases between. CDR3 length: 16 residues. In DNA form, the CDR3 reads TGTGCCACCAGCTCCCACGGTTCCACCGTGGCAGATACGCAGTATTTT. It translates to CATSSHGSTVADTQYF. Using reference TRBV15 and TRBJ2-3 for the parts outside the CDR3, the full variable domain is DAMVIQNPRYQVTQFGKPVTLSCSQTLNHNVMYWYQQKSSQAPKLLFHYYDKDFNNEADTPDNFQSRRPNTSFCFLDIRSPGLGDTAMYLCATSSHGSTVADTQYFGPGTRLTVL.

This clonotype was detected only a few times. This chain links TRBV7-2 with TRBJ2-7; the D is unclear. CDR3 size: 12 residues. V lost 5 bases and J lost 7, with 12 bases in between. Looked up from germline, CDR1 is SGHTA and CDR2 is FQGNSA. CDR3 sequence reads: CASSISHREQYF. CDR3 coding DNA: TGTGCCAGCAGCATCTCCCACCGGGAGCAGTACTTC.

This clonotype was seen ten or more times. V usage is TRBV20-1 and J usage is TRBJ2-2, with 10 bases fitting TRBD1. V trimming: 6 bases; J trimming: 5 bases; junction bases outside the gene matches: 9. CDR3 length equals 15 residues. Germline V gene data show CDR1 as DFQATT and CDR2 as SNEGSKA (reference sequence). CDR3 bases: TGCAGTGCCGGGCCCCGGGACAGGGGTACCGGGGAGCTGTTTTTT. Translated, it gives CSAGPRDRGTGELFF.